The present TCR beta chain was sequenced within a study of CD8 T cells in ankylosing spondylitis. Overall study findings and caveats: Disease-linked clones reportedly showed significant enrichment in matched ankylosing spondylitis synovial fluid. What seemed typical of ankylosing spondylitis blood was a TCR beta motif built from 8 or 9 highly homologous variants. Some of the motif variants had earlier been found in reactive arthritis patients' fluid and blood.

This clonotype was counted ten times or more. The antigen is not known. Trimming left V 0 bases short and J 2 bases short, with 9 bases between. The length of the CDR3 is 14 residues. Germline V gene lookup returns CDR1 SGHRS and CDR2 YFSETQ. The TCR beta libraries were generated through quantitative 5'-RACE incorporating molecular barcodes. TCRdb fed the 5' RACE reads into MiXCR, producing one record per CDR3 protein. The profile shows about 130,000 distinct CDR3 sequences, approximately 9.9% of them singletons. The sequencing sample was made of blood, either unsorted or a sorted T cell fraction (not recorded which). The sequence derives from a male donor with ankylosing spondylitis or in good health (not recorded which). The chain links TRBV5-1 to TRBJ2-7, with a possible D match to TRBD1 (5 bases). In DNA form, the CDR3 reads TGCGCCAGCAGCTTGGACAGGAAAGCCTACGAGCAGTACTTC. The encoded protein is CASSLDRKAYEQYF.